Included here is one T cell receptor (beta chain) sequence, with context. What it binds is unknown. The V end was cut by 3 bases, the J end by 7 bases, with 15 bases between. Germline V CDR1 and CDR2: MNHEY, SVGAGI. CDR3 size: 15 residues. Assay used: immunoSEQ multiplex PCR; TCRdb lists only in-frame clones, some missing. The profile covers tens of thousands of clones, with approximately 89% appearing a single time and under 0.85% taken by the ten largest. This sample was included in a study of OX40 agonist ivuxolimab in advanced cancers. As for the study in general: Every 2 weeks, ivuxolimab was infused into the patients intravenously at between 0.01 and 10 mg/kg. Of the patients, three showed partial responses, one with hepatocellular carcinoma and two with cutaneous melanoma.

Study-wide points: More expanded clones were seen, on average, in CD8+ T cells than in CD4+. In the 0.1 to 3.0 mg/kg range, CD4+ and CD8+ blood T cells had expanded clonally by week 6.

Sequenced material: CD4+ or CD8+ T cells sorted from blood, taken in a trial of the OX40 agonist ivuxolimab. The rearrangement uses TRBV6-5 and TRBJ2-2; a possible D gene is TRBD2 (7 bases). This clonotype was obtained from an adult with an advanced solid tumor such as melanoma, head and neck, liver or kidney cancer. CDR3 protein: CASSYLGGANGELFF. As DNA, the CDR3 is TGTGCCAGCAGTTATCTAGGGGGGGCGAACGGGGAGCTGTTTTTT.